This T cell receptor beta chain is from a study of PD-L1 blockade in urothelial cancer. Samples were collected from each patient before treatment and during treatment. Each patient gave between 1 and 8 of them in total. The repertoire was sequenced with immunoSEQ multiplex PCR; TCRdb's copy has only in-frame clones and lacks some. The table includes fewer than 130,000 clones, under 85% detected once. The CDR3 contains 16 residues. The V end was cut by 5 bases, the J end by 0 bases, with 14 bases between. Germline assignment: CDR1 SGHTA and CDR2 FQGNSA. The V gene is TRBV7-2, the J gene TRBJ1-3; tentatively, D is TRBD1 (6 bases). Here the sequenced sample was PBMCs, taken around atezolizumab (anti-PD-L1) treatment. The TCR originated in a man aged 50-60 years with urothelial cancer. The CDR3 nucleotides are TGTGCCAGCAGCCTCACTCCAGGGGTCTCTGGAAACACCATATATTTT. It specifies CASSLTPGVSGNTIYF.